This TCR beta chain was captured in a study of CD8 T cells in Susac syndrome. Random hexamers were used to reverse transcribe 0.5 to 1 ug of RNA. TCR beta CDR3 was amplified by immunoSEQ multiplex PCR. This amplification extended across 54 Vbeta and 13 Jbeta segments. TCRdb fed the immunoSEQ multiplex PCR reads into MiXCR, producing one record per CDR3 protein. Of roughly 120,000 distinct CDR3 sequences in the sample, 93% were seen once. Note on this clonotype: What it binds is unknown.

Study-wide results and caveats: As acknowledged by the study, its TCR sequencing and HLA analysis included a relatively small number of individuals.

CD8+ and CD4+ T cells circulating in blood were sequenced for TCR beta. The multiple sclerosis controls consisted of treatment-naive patients with relapsing-remitting disease, either stable or active. This clonotype was obtained from a human donor with multiple sclerosis. The specimen was CD4+ T cells from PBMCs.

CDR3 sequence reads: CASSPSGSGGEETQYF. In DNA form, the CDR3 reads TGTGCCAGCAGCCCGTCGGGAAGCGGGGGTGAGGAGACCCAGTACTTC. This chain connects TRBV4-2 to TRBJ2-5, with 8 bases that match TRBD2. J was trimmed by 5 bases and V by 4 bases; bases with no gene match: 12. CDR3 size: 16 residues. Germline V lookup: CDR1 LGHNA, CDR2 YNFKEQ.